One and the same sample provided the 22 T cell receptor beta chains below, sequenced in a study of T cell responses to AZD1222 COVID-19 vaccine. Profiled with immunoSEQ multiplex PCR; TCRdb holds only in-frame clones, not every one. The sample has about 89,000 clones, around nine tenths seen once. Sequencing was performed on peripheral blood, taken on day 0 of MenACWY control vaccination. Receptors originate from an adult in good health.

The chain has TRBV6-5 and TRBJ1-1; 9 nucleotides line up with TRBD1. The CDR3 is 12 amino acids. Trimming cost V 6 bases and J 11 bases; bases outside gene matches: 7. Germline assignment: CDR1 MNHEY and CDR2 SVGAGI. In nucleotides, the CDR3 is TGTGCCAGCAGCCTAGGACAGGGGAGGGCTTTCTTT. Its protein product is CASSLGQGRAFF.

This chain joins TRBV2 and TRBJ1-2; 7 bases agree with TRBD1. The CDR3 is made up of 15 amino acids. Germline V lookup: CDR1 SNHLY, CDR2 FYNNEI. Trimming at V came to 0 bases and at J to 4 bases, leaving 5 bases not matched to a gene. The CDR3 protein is CASSEAGQASYGYTF. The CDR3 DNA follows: TGTGCCAGCAGTGAAGCCGGACAGGCCTCCTATGGCTACACCTTC.

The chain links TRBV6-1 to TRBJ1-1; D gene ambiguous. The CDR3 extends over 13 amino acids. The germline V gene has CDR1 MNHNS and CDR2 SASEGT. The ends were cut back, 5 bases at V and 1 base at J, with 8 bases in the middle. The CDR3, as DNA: TGTGCCAGCAGTTTCCAGACGAACACTGAAGCTTTCTTT. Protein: CASSFQTNTEAFF.

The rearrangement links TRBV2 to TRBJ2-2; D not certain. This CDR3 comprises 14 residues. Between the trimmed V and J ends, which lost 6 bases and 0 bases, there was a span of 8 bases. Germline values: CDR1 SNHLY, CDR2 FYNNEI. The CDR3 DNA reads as TGTGCCAGCAGAGAAAGGACGAACACCGGGGAGCTGTTTTTT. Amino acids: CASRERTNTGELFF.

CDR3 DNA sequence: TGTGCCACCTGCCCACAGGGGGCATTCACTGAAGCTTTCTTT. Protein: CATCPQGAFTEAFF. The V gene is TRBV15, the J gene TRBJ1-1, with TRBD1 identical over 9 bases. This CDR3 is built from 14 residues. Germline assignment: CDR1 LNHNV and CDR2 YYDKDF (reference sequence). V lost 8 bases and J lost 4; bases outside the gene matches: 8. The full variable domain, with the rest looked up from reference TRBV15 and TRBJ1-1, is DAMVIQNPRYQVTQFGKPVTLSCSQTLNHNVMYWYQQKSSQAPKLLFHYYDKDFNNEADTPDNFQSRRPNTSFCFLDIRSPGLGDTAMYLCATCPQGAFTEAFFGQGTRLTVV.

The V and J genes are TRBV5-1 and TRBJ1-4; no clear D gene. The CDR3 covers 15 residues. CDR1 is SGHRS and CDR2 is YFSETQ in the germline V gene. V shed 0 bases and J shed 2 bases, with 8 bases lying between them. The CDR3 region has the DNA TGCGCCAGCAGCTTGGGGGCGGCGACTAATGAAAAACTGTTTTTT. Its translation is CASSLGAATNEKLFF.

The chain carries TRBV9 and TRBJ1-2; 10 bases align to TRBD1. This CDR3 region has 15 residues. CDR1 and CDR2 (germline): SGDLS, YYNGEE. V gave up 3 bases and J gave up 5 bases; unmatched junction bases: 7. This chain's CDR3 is CASSGPDRGYYGYTF. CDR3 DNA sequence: TGTGCCAGCAGCGGCCCGGACAGGGGGTATTATGGCTACACCTTC. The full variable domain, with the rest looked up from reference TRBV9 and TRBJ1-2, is DSGVTQTPKHLITATGQRVTLRCSPRSGDLSVYWYQQSLDQGLQFLIQYYNGEERAKGNILERFSAQQFPDLHSELNLSSLELGDSALYFCASSGPDRGYYGYTFGSGTRLTVV.

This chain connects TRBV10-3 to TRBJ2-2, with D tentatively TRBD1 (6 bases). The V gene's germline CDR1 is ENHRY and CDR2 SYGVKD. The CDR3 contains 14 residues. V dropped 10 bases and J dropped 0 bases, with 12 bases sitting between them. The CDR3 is CATRGQTNTGELFF. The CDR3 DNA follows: TGTGCCACCCGTGGACAGACGAACACCGGGGAGCTGTTTTTT.

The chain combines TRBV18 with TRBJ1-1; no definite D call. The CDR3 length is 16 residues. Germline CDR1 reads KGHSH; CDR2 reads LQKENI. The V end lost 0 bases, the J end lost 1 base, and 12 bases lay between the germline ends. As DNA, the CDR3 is TGTGCCAGCTCACCACCGGGGTGGGGAACGAACACTGAAGCTTTCTTT. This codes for CASSPPGWGTNTEAFF.

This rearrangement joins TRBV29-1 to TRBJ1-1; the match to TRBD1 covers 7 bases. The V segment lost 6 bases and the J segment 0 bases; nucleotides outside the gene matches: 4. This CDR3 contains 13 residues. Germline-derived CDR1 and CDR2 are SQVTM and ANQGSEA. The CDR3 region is CSVAGQMNTEAFF. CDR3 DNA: TGCAGCGTGGCGGGACAGATGAACACTGAAGCTTTCTTT.

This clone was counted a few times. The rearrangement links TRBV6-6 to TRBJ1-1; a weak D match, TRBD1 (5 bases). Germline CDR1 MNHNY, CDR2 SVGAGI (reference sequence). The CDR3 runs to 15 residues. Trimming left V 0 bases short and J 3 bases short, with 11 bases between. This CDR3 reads CASSYSPGWDTEAFF. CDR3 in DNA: TGTGCCAGCAGTTACTCGCCAGGGTGGGACACTGAAGCTTTCTTT.

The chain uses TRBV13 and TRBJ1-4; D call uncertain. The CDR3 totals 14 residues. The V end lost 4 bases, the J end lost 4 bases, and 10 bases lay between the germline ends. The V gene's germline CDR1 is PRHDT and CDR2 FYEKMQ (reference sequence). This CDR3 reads CASSWGSGNEKLFF. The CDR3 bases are TGTGCCAGCAGCTGGGGTAGCGGTAATGAAAAACTGTTTTTT.

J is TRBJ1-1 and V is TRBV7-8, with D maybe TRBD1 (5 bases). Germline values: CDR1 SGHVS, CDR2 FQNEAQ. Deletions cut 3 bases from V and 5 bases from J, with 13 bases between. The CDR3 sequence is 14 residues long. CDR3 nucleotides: TGTGCCAGCAGCTTGGGACGTGATAGTACTGAAGCTTTCTTT. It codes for CASSLGRDSTEAFF.

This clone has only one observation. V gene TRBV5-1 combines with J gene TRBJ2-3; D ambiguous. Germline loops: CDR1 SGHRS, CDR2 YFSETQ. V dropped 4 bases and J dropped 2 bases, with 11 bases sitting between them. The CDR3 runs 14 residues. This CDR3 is CASSPLSTTDTQYF. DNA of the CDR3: TGCGCCAGCAGCCCTCTATCGACCACAGATACGCAGTATTTT.

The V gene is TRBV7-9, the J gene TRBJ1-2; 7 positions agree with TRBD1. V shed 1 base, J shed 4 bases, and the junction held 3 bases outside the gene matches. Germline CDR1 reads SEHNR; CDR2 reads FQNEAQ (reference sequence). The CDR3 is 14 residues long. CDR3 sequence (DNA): TGTGCCAGCAGCTTAGAAGCAGGGGGCTATGGCTACACCTTC. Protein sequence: CASSLEAGGYGYTF. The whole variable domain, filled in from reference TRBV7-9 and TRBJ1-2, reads DTGVSQNPRHKITKRGQNVTFRCDPISEHNRLYWYRQTLGQGPEFLTYFQNEAQLEKSRLLSDRFSAERPKGSFSTLEIQRTEQGDSAMYLCASSLEAGGYGYTFGSGTRLTVV.

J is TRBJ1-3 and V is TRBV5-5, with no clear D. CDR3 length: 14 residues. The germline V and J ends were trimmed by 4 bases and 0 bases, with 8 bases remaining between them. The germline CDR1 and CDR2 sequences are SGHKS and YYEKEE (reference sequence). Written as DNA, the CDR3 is TGTGCCAGCAGCGTAGGGAGCTCTGGAAACACCATATATTTT. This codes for CASSVGSSGNTIYF. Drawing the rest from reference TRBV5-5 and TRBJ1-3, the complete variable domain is DAGVTQSPTHLIKTRGQQVTLRCSPISGHKSVSWYQQVLGQGPQFIFQYYEKEERGRGNFPDRFSARQFPNYSSELNVNALLLGDSALYLCASSVGSSGNTIYFGEGSWLTVV.

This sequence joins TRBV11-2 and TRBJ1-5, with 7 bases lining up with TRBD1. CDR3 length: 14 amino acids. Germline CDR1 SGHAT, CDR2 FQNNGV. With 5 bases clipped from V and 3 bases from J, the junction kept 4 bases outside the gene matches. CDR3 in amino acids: CASSKGQTNQPQHF. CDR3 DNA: TGTGCCAGCAGCAAGGGACAGACCAATCAGCCCCAGCATTTT. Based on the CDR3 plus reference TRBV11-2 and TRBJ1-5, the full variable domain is EAGVAQSPRYKIIEKRQSVAFWCNPISGHATLYWYQQILGQGPKLLIQFQNNGVVDDSQLPKDRFSAERLKGVDSTLKIQPAKLEDSAVYLCASSKGQTNQPQHFGDGTRLSIL.

CDR3 loop: CASSLGDRNTEAFF. The CDR3 bases are TGTGCCAGCAGCTTGGGGGACAGGAACACTGAAGCTTTCTTT. The chain has TRBV5-4 and TRBJ1-1; 7 nucleotides align to TRBD1. The ends lost 0 bases at V and 1 base at J; junction bases unmatched: 0. The CDR3 runs 14 residues. CDR1 and CDR2 (germline): SGHNT, YYREEE (reference sequence). The full variable domain, in which reference TRBV5-4 and TRBJ1-1 provide the parts outside the CDR3, is ETGVTQSPTHLIKTRGQQVTLRCSSQSGHNTVSWYQQALGQGPQFIFQYYREEENGRGNFPPRFSGLQFPNYSSELNVNALELDDSALYLCASSLGDRNTEAFFGQGTRLTVV.

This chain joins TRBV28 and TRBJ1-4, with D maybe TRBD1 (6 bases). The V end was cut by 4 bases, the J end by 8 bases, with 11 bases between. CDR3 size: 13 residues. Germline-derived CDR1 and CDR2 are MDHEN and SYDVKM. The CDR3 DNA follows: TGTGCCAGCAGTTCCGGGACACTCGAAAAACTGTTTTTT. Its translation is CASSSGTLEKLFF.

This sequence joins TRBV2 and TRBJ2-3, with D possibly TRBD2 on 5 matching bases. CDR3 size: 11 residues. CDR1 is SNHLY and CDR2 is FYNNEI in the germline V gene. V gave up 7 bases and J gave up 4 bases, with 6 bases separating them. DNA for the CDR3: TGTGCCAGCAAGGGAGCAGATACGCAGTATTTT. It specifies CASKGADTQYF.

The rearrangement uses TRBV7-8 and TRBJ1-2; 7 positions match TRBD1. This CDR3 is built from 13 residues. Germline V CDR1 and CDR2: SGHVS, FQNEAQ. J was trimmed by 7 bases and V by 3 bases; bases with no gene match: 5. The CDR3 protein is CASSLNRGGGYTF. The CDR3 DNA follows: TGTGCCAGCAGCTTGAACAGGGGAGGTGGCTACACCTTC. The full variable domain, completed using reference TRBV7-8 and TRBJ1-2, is GAGVSQSPRYKVAKRGQDVALRCDPISGHVSLFWYQQALGQGPEFLTYFQNEAQLDKSGLPSDRFFAERPEGSVSTLKIQRTQQEDSAVYLCASSLNRGGGYTFGSGTRLTVV.

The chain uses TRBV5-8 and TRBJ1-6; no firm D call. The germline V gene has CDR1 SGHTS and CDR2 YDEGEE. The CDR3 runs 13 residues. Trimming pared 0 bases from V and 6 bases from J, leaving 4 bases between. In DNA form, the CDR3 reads TGTGCCAGCAGCTTGGAACTTAATTCACCCCTCCACTTT. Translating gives CASSLELNSPLHF.